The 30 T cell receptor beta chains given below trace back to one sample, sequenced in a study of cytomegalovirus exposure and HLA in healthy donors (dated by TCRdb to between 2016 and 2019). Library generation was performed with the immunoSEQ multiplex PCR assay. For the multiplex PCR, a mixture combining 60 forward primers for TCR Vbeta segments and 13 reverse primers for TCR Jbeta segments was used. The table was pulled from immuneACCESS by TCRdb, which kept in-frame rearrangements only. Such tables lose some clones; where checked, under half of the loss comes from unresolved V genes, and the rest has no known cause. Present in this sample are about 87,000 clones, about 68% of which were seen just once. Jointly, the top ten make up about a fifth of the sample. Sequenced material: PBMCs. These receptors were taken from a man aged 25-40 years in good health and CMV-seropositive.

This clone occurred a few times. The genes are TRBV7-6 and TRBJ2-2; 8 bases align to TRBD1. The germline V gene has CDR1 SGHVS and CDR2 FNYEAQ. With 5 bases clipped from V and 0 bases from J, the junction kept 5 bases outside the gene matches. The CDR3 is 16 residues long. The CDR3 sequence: CASSQGAQTNTGELFF. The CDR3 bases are TGTGCCAGCAGCCAGGGGGCCCAGACGAACACCGGGGAGCTGTTTTTT.

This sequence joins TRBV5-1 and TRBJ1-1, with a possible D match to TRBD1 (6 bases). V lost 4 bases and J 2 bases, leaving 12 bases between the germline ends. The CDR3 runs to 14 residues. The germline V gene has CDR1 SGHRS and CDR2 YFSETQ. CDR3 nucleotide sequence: TGCGCCAGCAGCCCCCGGGACAAAAACACTGAAGCTTTCTTT. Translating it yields CASSPRDKNTEAFF. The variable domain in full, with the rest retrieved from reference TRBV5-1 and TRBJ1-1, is KAGVTQTPRYLIKTRGQQVTLSCSPISGHRSVSWYQQTPGQGLQFLFEYFSETQRNKGNFPGRFSGRQFSNSRSEMNVSTLELGDSALYLCASSPRDKNTEAFFGQGTRLTVV.

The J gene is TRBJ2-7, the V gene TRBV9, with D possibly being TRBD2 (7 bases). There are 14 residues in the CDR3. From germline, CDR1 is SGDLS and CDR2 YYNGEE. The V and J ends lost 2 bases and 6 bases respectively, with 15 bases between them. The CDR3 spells CASSVSGGGGEQYF. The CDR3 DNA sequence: TGTGCCAGCAGCGTTAGTGGGGGAGGGGGCGAGCAGTACTTC.

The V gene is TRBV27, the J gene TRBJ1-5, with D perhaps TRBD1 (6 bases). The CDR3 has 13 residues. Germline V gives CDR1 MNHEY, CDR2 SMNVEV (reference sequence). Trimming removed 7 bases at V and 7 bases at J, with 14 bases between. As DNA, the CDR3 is TGTGCCAGCACCACAGGGTGGGACCAGCCCCAGCATTTT. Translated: CASTTGWDQPQHF.

The CDR3 spells CASSPDGGSDTQYF. In nucleotides, the CDR3 is TGTGCCAGCAGCCCTGACGGGGGTTCAGATACGCAGTATTTT. This chain joins TRBV4-2 and TRBJ2-3, with D possibly being TRBD2 (6 bases). CDR1 LGHNA and CDR2 YNFKEQ come from the germline V gene. The CDR3 has 14 amino acids. The V gene lost 4 bases and the J gene lost 4 bases, with 12 bases spanning the gap.

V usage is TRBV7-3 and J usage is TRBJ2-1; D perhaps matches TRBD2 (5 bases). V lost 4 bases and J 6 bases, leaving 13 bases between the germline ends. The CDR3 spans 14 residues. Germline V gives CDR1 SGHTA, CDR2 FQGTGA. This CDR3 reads CASSSRGSVNEQFF. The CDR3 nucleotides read TGTGCCAGCAGCTCCCGAGGTAGCGTCAATGAGCAGTTCTTC.

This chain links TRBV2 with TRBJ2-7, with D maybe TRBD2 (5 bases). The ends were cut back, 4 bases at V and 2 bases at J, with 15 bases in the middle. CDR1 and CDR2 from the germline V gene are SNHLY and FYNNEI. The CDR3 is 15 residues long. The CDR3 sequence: CASSGVSGNPYEQYF. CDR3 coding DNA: TGTGCCAGCAGTGGGGTGAGCGGCAACCCCTACGAGCAGTACTTC.

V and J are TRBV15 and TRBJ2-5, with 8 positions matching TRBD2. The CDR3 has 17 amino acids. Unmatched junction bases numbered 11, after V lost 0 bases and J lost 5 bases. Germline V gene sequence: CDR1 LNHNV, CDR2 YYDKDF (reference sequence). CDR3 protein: CATSRDGLAGLRETQYF. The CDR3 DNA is TGTGCCACCAGCAGAGATGGGCTAGCGGGCTTGAGGGAGACCCAGTACTTC. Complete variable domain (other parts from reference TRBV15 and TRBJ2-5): DAMVIQNPRYQVTQFGKPVTLSCSQTLNHNVMYWYQQKSSQAPKLLFHYYDKDFNNEADTPDNFQSRRPNTSFCFLDIRSPGLGDTAMYLCATSRDGLAGLRETQYFGPGTRLLVL.

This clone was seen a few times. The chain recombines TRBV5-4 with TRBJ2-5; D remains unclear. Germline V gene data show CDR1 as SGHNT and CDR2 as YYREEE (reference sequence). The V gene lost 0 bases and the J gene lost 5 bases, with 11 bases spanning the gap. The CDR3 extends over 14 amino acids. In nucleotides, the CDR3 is TGTGCCAGCAGCTTGGACTCCCGCCGGGAGACCCAGTACTTC. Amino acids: CASSLDSRRETQYF.

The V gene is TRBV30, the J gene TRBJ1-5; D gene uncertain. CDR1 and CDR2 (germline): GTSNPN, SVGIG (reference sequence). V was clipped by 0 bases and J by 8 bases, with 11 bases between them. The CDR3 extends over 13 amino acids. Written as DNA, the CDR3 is TGTGCCTGGAGTGTATCTGTAGATGAGCCCCAGCATTTT. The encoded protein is CAWSVSVDEPQHF.

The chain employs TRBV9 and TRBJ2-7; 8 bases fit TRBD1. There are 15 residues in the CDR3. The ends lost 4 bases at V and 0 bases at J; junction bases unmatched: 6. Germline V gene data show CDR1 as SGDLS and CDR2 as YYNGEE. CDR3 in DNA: TGTGCCAGCAGCCTCGGACAGGGAAGCTCCTACGAGCAGTACTTC. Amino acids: CASSLGQGSSYEQYF.

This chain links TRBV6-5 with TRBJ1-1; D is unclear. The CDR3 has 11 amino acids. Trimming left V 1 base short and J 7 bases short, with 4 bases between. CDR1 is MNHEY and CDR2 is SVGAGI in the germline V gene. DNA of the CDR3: TGTGCCAGCAGTTACTATAATGAAGCTTTCTTT. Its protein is CASSYYNEAFF.

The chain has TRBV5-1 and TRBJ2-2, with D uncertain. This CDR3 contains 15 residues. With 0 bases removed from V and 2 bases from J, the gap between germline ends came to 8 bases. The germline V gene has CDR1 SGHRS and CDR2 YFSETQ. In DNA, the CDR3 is TGCGCCAGCAGCTTGGGCAGGTTTAACACCGGGGAGCTGTTTTTT. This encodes CASSLGRFNTGELFF.

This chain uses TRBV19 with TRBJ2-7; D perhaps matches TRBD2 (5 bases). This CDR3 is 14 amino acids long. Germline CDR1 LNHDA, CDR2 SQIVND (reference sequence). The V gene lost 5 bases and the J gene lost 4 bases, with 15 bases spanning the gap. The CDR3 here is CASSPLAETYEQYF. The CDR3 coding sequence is TGTGCCAGTAGTCCCCTAGCAGAAACTTACGAGCAGTACTTC.

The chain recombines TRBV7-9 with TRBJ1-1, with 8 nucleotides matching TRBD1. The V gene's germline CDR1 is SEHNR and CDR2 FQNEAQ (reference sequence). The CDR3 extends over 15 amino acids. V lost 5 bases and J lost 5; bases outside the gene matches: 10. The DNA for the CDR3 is TGTGCCAGCAGCCGAGTCCAGGGGGCGAGGACTGAAGCTTTCTTT. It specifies CASSRVQGARTEAFF.

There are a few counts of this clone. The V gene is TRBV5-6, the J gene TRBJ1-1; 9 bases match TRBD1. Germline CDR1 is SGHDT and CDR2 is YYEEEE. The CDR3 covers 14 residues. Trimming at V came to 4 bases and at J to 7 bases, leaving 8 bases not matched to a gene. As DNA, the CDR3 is TGTGCCAGCAGCACATGGGACAGGGACGGTGAAGCTTTCTTT. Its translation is CASSTWDRDGEAFF.

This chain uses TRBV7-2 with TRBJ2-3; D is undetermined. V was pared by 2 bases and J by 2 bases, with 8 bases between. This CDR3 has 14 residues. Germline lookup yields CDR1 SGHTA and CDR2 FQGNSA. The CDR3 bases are TGTGCCAGCAGCTTATTGCACTTCACAGATACGCAGTATTTT. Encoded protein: CASSLLHFTDTQYF.

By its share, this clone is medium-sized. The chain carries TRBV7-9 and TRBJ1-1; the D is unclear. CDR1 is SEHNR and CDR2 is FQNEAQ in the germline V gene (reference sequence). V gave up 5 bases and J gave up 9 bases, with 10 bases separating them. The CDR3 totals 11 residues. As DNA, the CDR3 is TGTGCCAGCAGCCAAGAGGGAAAAGCTTTCTTT. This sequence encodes CASSQEGKAFF. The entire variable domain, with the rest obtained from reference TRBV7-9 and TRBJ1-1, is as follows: DTGVSQNPRHKITKRGQNVTFRCDPISEHNRLYWYRQTLGQGPEFLTYFQNEAQLEKSRLLSDRFSAERPKGSFSTLEIQRTEQGDSAMYLCASSQEGKAFFGQGTRLTVV.

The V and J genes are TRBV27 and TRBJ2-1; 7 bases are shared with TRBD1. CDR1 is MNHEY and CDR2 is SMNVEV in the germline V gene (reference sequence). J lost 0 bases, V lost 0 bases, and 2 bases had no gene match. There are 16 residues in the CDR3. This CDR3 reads CASSLSTGSSYNEQFF. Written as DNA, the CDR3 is TGTGCCAGCAGTTTATCGACAGGGAGCTCCTACAATGAGCAGTTCTTC.

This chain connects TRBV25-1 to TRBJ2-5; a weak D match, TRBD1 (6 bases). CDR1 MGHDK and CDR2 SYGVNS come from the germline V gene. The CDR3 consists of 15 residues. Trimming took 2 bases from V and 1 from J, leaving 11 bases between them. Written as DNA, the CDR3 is TGTGCCAGCAGTGAAGCAGGGGCGACCCAAGAGACCCAGTACTTC. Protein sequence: CASSEAGATQETQYF.

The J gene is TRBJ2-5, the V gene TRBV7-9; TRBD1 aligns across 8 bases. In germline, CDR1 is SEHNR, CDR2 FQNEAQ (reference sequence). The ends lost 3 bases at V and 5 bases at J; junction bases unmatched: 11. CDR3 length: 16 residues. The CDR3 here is CASSLGDRGIRETQYF. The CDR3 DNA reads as TGTGCCAGCAGCTTGGGAGACAGGGGCATTCGGGAGACCCAGTACTTC.

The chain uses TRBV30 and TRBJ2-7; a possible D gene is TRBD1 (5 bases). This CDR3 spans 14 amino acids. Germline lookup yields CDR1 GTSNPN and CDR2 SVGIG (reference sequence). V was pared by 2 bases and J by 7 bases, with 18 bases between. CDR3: CAWSRLGQEKEQYF. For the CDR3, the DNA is TGTGCCTGGAGTCGACTGGGGCAAGAAAAAGAGCAGTACTTC.

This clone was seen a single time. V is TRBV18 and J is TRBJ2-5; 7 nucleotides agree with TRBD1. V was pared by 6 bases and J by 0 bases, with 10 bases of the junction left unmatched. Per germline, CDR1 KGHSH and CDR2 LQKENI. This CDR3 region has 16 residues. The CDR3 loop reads CASSQGQAWDQETQYF. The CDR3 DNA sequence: TGTGCCAGCTCCCAAGGACAGGCCTGGGACCAAGAGACCCAGTACTTC.

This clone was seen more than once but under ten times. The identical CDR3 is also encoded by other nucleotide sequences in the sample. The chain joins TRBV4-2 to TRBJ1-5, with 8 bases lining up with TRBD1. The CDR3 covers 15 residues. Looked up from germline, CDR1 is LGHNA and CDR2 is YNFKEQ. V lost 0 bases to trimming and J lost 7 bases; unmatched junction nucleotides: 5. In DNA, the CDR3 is TGTGCCAGCAGCCAAGAAACAGGGGGTGGCCAGCCCCAGCATTTT. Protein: CASSQETGGGQPQHF.

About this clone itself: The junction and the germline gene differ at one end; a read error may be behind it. The CDR3 reads CASRLGNHRGSYNEQFF. The CDR3 DNA reads TGTGCCAGCAGGTTAGGAAACCACAGGGGCTCCTACAATGAGCAGTTCTTC. This chain links TRBV7-8 with TRBJ2-1; 7 bases line up with TRBD1. The CDR3 spans 17 residues. Per germline, CDR1 SGHVS and CDR2 FQNEAQ.

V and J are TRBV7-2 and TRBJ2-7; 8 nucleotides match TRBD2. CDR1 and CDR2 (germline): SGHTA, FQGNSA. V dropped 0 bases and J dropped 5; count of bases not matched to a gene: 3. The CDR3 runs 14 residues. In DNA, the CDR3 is TGTGCCAGCAGCTTAGCAGCGGGAGATCACGAGCAGTACTTC. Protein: CASSLAAGDHEQYF.

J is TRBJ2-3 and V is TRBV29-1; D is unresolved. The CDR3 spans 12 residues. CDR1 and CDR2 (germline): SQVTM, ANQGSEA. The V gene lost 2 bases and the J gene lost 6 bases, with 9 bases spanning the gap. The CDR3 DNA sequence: TGCAGCGTTGAACTATCGAAGGATACGCAGTATTTT. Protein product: CSVELSKDTQYF.

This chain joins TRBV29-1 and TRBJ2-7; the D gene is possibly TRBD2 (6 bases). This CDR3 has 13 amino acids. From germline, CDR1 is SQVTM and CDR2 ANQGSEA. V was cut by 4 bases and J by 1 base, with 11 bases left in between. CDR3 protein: CSVGRGASYEQYF. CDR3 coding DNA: TGCAGCGTTGGGAGGGGAGCTTCCTACGAGCAGTACTTC.

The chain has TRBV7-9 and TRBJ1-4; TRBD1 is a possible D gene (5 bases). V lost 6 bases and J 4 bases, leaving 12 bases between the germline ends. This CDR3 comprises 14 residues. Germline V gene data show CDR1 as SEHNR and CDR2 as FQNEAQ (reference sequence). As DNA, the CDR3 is TGTGCCAGCAGGCCCTCAGGGTATAATGAAAAACTGTTTTTT. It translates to CASRPSGYNEKLFF. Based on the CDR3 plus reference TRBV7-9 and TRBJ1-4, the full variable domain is DTGVSQNPRHKITKRGQNVTFRCDPISEHNRLYWYRQTLGQGPEFLTYFQNEAQLEKSRLLSDRFSAERPKGSFSTLEIQRTEQGDSAMYLCASRPSGYNEKLFFGSGTQLSVL.

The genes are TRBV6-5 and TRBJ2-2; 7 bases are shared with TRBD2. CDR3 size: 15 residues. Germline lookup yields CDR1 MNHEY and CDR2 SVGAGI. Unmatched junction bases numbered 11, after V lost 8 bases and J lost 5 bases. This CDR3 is CASWGGYGKTGELFF. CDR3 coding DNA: TGTGCCAGCTGGGGGGGGTACGGGAAGACCGGGGAGCTGTTTTTT.